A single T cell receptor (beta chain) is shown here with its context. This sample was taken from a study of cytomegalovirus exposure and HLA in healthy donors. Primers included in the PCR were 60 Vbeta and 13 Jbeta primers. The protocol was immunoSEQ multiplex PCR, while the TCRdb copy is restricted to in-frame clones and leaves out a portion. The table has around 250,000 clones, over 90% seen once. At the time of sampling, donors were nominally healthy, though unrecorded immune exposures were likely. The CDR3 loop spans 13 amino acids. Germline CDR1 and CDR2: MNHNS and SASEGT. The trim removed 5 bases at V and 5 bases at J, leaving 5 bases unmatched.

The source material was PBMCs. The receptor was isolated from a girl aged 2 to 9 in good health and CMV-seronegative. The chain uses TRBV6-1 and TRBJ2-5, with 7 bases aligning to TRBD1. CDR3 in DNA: TGTGCCAGCAGTCGAGGGGGCAGGGAGACCCAGTACTTC. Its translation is CASSRGGRETQYF.